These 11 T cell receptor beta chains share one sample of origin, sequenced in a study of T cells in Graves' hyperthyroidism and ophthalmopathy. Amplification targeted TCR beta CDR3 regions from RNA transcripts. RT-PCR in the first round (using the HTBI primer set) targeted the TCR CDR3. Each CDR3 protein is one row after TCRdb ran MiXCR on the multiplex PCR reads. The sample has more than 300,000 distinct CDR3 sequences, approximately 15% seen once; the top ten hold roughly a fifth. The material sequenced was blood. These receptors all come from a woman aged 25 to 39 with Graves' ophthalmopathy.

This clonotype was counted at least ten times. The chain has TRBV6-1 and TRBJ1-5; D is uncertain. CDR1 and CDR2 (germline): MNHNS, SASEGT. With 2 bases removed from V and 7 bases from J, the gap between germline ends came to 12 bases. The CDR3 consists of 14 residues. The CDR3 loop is CASSESHTAQPQHF. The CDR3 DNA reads TGTGCCAGCAGTGAAAGTCATACAGCGCAGCCCCAGCATTTT.

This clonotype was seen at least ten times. This CDR3 is CASSQAGYYGYTF. DNA for the CDR3: TGTGCCAGCAGCCAAGCGGGGTACTATGGCTACACCTTC. The chain links TRBV14 to TRBJ1-2; D is unresolved. Trimming stripped 1 base from V and 3 bases from J, with 6 bases between. This CDR3 contains 13 residues. The germline V gene encodes CDR1 SGHDN and CDR2 FVKESK.

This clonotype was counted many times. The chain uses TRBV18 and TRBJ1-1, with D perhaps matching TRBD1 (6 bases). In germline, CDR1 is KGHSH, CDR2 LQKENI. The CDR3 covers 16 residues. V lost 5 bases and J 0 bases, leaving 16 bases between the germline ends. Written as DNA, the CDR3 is TGTGCCAGCTCAGTCGACAGGATTATTTTGAACACTGAAGCTTTCTTT. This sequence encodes CASSVDRIILNTEAFF.

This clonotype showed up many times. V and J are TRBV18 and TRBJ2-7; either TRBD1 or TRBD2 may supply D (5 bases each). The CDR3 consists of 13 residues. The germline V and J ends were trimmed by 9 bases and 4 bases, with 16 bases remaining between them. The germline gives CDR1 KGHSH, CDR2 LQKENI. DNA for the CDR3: TGTGCCAGTTGGGACGTAATCTCTTACGAGCAGTACTTC. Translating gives CASWDVISYEQYF. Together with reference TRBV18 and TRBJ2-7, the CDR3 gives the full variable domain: NAGVMQNPRHLVRRRGQEARLRCSPMKGHSHVYWYRQLPEEGLKFMVYLQKENIIDESGMPKERFSAEFPKEGPSILRIQQVVRGDSAAYFCASWDVISYEQYFGPGTRLTVT.

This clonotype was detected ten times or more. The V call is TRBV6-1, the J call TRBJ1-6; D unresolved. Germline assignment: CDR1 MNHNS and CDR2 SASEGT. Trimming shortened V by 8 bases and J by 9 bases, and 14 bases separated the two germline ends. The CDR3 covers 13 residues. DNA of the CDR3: TGTGCCAGCGGATTGGCTTGGGGTTCACCCCTCCACTTT. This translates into CASGLAWGSPLHF.

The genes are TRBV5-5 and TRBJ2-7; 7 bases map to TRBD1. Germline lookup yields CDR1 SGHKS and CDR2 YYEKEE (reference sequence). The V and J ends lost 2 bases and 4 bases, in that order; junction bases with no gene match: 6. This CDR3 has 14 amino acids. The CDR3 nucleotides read TGTGCCAGCAGCTTCTCCGGGACAGAATACGAGCAGTACTTC. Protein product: CASSFSGTEYEQYF. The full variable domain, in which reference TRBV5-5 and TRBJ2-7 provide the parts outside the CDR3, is DAGVTQSPTHLIKTRGQQVTLRCSPISGHKSVSWYQQVLGQGPQFIFQYYEKEERGRGNFPDRFSARQFPNYSSELNVNALLLGDSALYLCASSFSGTEYEQYFGPGTRLTVT.

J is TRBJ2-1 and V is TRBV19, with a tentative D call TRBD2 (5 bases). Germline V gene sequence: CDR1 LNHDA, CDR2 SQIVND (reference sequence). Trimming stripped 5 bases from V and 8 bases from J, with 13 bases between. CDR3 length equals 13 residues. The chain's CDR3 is CASSPSGGYEQFF. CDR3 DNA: TGTGCCAGTAGTCCAAGTGGAGGATATGAGCAGTTCTTC.

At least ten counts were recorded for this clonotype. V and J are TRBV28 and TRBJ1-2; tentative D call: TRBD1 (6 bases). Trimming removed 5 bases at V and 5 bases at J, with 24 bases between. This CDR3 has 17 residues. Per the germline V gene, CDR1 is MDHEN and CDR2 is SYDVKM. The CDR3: CASSPPSKLGGRYGYTF. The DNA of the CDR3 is TGTGCCAGCAGTCCTCCCAGCAAACTTGGGGGGCGGTATGGCTACACCTTC.

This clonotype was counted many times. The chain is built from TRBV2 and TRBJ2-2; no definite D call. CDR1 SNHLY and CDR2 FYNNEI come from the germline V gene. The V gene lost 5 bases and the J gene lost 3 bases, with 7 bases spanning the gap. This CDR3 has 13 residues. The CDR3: CASSWADTGELFF. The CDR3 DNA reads TGTGCCAGCAGTTGGGCGGACACCGGGGAGCTGTTTTTT.

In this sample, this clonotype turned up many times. CDR3 coding DNA: TGTGCCAGTCTAGGGGGCGCAGGTCTTCAGTTCTTC. Translation: CASLGGAGLQFF. The J gene is TRBJ2-1, the V gene TRBV28; TRBD1 matches at 7 bases. Germline CDR1 MDHEN, CDR2 SYDVKM. The V gene end was trimmed by 9 bases and the J gene end by 13 bases; junction bases not matched to a gene: 12. CDR3 size: 12 residues.

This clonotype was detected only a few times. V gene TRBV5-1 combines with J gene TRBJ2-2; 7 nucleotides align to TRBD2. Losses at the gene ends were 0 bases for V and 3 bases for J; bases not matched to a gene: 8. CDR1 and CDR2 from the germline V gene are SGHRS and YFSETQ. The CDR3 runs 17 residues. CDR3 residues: CASSLGPSGSHTGELFF. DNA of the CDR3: TGCGCCAGCAGCTTGGGGCCTAGCGGTTCTCACACCGGGGAGCTGTTTTTT. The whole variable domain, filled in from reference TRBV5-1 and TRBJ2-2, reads KAGVTQTPRYLIKTRGQQVTLSCSPISGHRSVSWYQQTPGQGLQFLFEYFSETQRNKGNFPGRFSGRQFSNSRSEMNVSTLELGDSALYLCASSLGPSGSHTGELFFGEGSRLTVL.